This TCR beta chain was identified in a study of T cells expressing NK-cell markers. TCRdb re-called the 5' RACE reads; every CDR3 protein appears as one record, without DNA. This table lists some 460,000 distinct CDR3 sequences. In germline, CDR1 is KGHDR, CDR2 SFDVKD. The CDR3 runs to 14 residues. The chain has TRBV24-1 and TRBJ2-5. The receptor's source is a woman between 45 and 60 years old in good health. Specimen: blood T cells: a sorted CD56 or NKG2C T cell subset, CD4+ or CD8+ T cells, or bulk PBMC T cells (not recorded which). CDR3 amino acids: CATSDCVKGETQYF.